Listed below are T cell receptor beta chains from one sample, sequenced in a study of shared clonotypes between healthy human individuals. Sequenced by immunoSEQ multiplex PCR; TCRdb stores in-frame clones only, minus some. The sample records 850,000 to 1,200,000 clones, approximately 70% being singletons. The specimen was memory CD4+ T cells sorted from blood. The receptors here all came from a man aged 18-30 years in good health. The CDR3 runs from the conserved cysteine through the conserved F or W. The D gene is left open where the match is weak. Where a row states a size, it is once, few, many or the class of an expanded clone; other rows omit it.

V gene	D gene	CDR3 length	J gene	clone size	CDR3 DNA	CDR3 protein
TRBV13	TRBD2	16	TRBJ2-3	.	TGTGCCAGCAGCCTTCGACTAGCGGCTATCACAGATACGCAGTATTTT	CASSLRLAAITDTQYF
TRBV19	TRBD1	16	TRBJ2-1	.	TGTGCCAGTAGTACCCCGGGACAGGGGTGGATTAATGAGCAGTTCTTC	CASSTPGQGWINEQFF
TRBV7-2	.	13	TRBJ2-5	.	TGTGCCAGCAGCTTAGAAAGAGGGGAGACCCAGTACTTC	CASSLERGETQYF
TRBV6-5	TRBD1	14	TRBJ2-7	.	TGTGCCAGCAGTTATGGGACAGGGGTGGCCGAGCAGTACTTC	CASSYGTGVAEQYF
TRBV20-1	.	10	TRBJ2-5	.	TGCAGTGCCGAACGGGGGACCCAGTACTTC	CSAERGTQYF
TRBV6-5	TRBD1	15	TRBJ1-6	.	TGTGCCAGCAGGACAGGGTCCTCCTATAATTCACCCCTCCACTTT	CASRTGSSYNSPLHF
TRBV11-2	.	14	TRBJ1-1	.	TGTGCCAGCAGCCCCCGGGGGCCTCCCACTGAAGCTTTCTTT	CASSPRGPPTEAFF
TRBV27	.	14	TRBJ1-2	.	TGTGCCAGCAGTTTCGGCAGGGGAAGCTATGGCTACACCTTC	CASSFGRGSYGYTF
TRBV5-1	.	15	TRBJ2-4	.	TGCGCCAGCAGATTCGGGGGAGCAGCCAAAAACATTCAGTACTTC	CASRFGGAAKNIQYF
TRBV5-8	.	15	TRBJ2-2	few	TGTGCCAGCAGCTTTCTCGGGAGCGGGACCGGGGAGCTGTTTTTT	CASSFLGSGTGELFF
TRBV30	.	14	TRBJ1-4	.	TGTGCCTGGAGTGTAGGCATCAGGCACGAAAAACTGTTTTTT	CAWSVGIRHEKLFF
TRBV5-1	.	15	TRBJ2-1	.	TGCGCCAGCAGCTGGGCGGGACTCGTTGAAGGTGAGCAGTTCTTC	CASSWAGLVEGEQFF
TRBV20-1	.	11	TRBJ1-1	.	TGCAGTGTCCCGGGGAACACTGAAGCTTTCTTT	CSVPGNTEAFF
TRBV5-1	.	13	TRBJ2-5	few	TGCGCCAGCAGCTTGGGACCCGCGGAGACCCAGTACTTC	CASSLGPAETQYF
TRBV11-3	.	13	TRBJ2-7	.	TGTGCCAGCAGCTTAAGCCGGGAGAACGAGCAGTACTTC	CASSLSRENEQYF
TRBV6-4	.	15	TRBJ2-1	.	TGTGCCAGCAGTGAAAGGGGGAGCTCCTACAATGAGCAGTTCTTC	CASSERGSSYNEQFF
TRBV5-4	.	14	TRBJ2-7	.	TGTGCCAGCAGCTTAGGAAACAGGGCCCAAGGGCAGTACTTC	CASSLGNRAQGQYF
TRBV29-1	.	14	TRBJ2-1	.	TGCAGCGTTGATAACGGGGGAGCTTACAATGAGCAGTTCTTC	CSVDNGGAYNEQFF
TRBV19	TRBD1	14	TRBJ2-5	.	TGTGCCAGTAGGGAAACAGGGGCCCGAGAGACCCAGTACTTC	CASRETGARETQYF
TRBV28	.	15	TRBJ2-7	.	TGTGCCAGCAGTTCCCCAGTCTTGGTAGGCGACGAGCAGTACTTC	CASSSPVLVGDEQYF
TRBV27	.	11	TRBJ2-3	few	TGTGCCAGCAGTTTCTCGGGTACGCAGTATTTT	CASSFSGTQYF
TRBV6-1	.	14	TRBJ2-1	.	TGTGCCATCGTTGCTAGCGTCGGAGTCAGTGAGCAGTTCTTC	CAIVASVGVSEQFF
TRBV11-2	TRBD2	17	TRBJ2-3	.	TGTGCCAGCAGCTCCATTCGACTAGCGGGAGCTAAAGATACGCAGTATTTT	CASSSIRLAGAKDTQYF
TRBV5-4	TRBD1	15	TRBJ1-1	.	TGTGCCAGCAGCTCGGGTGGACAGGGAAACACTGAAGCTTTCTTT	CASSSGGQGNTEAFF
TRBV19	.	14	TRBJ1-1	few	TGTGCCAGTATCCCGGACAGAATGAACACTGAAGCTTTCTTT	CASIPDRMNTEAFF
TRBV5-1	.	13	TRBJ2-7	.	TGCGCCAGCAGCCCGGGCCCTACAAGCGAGCAGTACTTC	CASSPGPTSEQYF
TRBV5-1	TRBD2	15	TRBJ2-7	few	TGCGCCAGCAGGTACGGACTAGCGGGAGACTACGAGCAGTACTTC	CASRYGLAGDYEQYF
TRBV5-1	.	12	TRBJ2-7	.	TGCGCCAGCAGCAACGACCCCTACGAGCAGTACTTC	CASSNDPYEQYF
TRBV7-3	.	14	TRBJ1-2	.	TGTGCCAGCAGCTACGGGACACATAACTATGGCTACACCTTC	CASSYGTHNYGYTF
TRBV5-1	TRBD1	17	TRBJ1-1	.	TGCGCCAGCAGCTCGCAGGGGGCGAGGGGGTGGGACACTGAAGCTTTCTTT	CASSSQGARGWDTEAFF
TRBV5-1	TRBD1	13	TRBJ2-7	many	TGCGCCAGCAGCGTAGAGGGACAGGGAGACCTGTACTTC	CASSVEGQGDLYF
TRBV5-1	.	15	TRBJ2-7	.	TGCGCCAGCAGCTTGGACCGACAGACTCCTACCGAGCAGTACTTC	CASSLDRQTPTEQYF
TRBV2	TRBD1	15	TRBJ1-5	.	TGTGCCAGCAGTGTGGCCGGGACAGAGCATCAGCCCCAGCATTTT	CASSVAGTEHQPQHF
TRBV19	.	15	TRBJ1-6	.	TGTGCCAGTAGGACCCTCGACAGAGACAATTCACCCCTCCACTTT	CASRTLDRDNSPLHF
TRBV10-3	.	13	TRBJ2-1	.	TGTGCCATCAGCAACTTACTAGTCCATGAGCAGTTCTTC	CAISNLLVHEQFF
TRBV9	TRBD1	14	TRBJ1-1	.	TGTGCCAGCTCCCGACAGGGATGGAGCACTGAAGCTTTCTTT	CASSRQGWSTEAFF
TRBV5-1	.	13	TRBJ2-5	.	TGCGCCAGCAGCCTCGGGCCCAAAGAGACCCAGTACTTC	CASSLGPKETQYF
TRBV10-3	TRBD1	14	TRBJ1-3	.	TGTGCCATCAGCCCCGGGACAGGGGGAAACACCATATATTTT	CAISPGTGGNTIYF
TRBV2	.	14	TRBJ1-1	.	TGTGCCAGCAGCCCCCGGACAATGATCACTGAAGCTTTCTTT	CASSPRTMITEAFF
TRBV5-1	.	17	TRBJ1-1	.	TGCGCCAGCAGCCTACTTGGGGGCCAGGGGCGGGACACTGAAGCTTTCTTT	CASSLLGGQGRDTEAFF
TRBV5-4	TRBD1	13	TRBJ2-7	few	TGTGCCAGCAGCGCGGGACAGGGCTACGAGCAGTACTTC	CASSAGQGYEQYF
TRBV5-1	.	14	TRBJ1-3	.	TGCGCCAGCAGCTTGGACAGGGCCGGAAACACCATATATTTT	CASSLDRAGNTIYF
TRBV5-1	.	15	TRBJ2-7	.	TGCGCCAGCAGCCCGGGCTGGGGGAGCTCCTACGAGCAGTACTTC	CASSPGWGSSYEQYF
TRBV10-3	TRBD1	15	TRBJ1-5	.	TGTGCCATCAGCCAAGACAGGGTACCGGTTCAGCCCCAGCATTTT	CAISQDRVPVQPQHF
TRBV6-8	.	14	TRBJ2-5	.	TGTGCCAGCAATCTTTTCGGGGACCAAGAGACCCAGTACTTC	CASNLFGDQETQYF
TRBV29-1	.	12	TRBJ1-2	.	TGCAGCGTGAGGCGGGGGGAAGCTGGCTACACCTTC	CSVRRGEAGYTF
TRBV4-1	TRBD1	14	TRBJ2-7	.	TGCGCCAGCAGCCAAGGCCTAACAGGGGATGCGCAGTACTTC	CASSQGLTGDAQYF
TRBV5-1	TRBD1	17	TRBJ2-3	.	TGCGCCAGCAGCTATTCTACCGGGACAGGGGGAGTAGATACGCAGTATTTT	CASSYSTGTGGVDTQYF